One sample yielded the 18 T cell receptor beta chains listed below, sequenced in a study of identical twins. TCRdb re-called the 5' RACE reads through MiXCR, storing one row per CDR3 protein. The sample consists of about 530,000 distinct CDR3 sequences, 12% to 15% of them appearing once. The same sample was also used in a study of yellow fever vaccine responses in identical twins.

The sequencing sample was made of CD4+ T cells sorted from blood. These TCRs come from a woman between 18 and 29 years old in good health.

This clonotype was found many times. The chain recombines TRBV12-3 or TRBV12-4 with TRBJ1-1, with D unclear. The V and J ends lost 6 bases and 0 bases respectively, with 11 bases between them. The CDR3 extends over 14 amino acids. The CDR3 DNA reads TGTGCCAGCAGGGTACGGGTCATGAACACTGAAGCTTTCTTT. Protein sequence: CASRVRVMNTEAFF.

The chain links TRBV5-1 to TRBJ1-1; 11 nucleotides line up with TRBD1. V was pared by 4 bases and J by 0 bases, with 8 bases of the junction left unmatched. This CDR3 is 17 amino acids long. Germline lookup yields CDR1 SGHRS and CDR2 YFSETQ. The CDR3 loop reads CASSHGTGGTMNTEAFF. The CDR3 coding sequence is TGCGCCAGCAGCCACGGGACAGGGGGTACCATGAACACTGAAGCTTTCTTT.

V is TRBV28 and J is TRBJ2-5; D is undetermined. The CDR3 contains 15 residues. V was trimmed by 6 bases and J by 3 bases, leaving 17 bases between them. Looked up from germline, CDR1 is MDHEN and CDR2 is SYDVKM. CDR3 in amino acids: CASSSLGSRKETQYF. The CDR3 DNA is TGTGCCAGCAGCTCCTTGGGCAGTCGAAAAGAGACCCAGTACTTC.

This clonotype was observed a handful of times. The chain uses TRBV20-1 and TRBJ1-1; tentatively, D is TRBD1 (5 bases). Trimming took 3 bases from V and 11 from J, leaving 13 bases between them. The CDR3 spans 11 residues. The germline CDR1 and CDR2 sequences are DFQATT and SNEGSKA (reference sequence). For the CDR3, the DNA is TGCAGTGCTAGCTCGCAGGAGGGGGCTTTCTTT. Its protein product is CSASSQEGAFF.

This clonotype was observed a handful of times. The CDR3 bases are TGCGCCAGCAGCCAAGATGTGTGGGGCAATGAGCAGTTCTTC. Translated: CASSQDVWGNEQFF. The chain is built from TRBV4-1 and TRBJ2-1, with no clear D. Trimming removed 0 bases at V and 6 bases at J, with 9 bases between. The germline gives CDR1 MGHRA, CDR2 YSYEKL. The CDR3 is 14 residues long.

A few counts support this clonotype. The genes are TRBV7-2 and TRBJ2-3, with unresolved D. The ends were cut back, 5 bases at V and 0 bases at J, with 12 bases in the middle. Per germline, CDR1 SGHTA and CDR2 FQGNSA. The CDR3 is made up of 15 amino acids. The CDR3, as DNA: TGTGCCAGCAGCGACCCTTGGGGTAGCACAGATACGCAGTATTTT. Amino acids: CASSDPWGSTDTQYF.

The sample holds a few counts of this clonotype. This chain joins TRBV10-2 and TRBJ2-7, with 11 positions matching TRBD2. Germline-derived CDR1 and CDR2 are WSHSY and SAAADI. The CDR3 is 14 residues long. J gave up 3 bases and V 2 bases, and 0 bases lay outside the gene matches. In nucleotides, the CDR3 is TGCGCCAGCAGTGAGACTAGCGGGGGCTACGAGCAGTACGTC. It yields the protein CASSETSGGYEQYV.

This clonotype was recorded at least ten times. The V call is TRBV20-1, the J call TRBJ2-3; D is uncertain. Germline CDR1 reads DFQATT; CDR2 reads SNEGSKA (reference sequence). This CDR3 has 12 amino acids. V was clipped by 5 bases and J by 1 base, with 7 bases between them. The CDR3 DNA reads TGCAGTGCTGGCGGCCGCACAGATACGCAGTATTTT. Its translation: CSAGGRTDTQYF.

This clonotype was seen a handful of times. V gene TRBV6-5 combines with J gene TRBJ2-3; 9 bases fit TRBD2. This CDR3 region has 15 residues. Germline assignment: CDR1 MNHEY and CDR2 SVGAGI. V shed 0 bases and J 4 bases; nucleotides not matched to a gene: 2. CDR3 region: CASSYSPSGADTQYF. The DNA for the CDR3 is TGTGCCAGCAGTTACTCGCCTAGCGGGGCAGATACGCAGTATTTT.

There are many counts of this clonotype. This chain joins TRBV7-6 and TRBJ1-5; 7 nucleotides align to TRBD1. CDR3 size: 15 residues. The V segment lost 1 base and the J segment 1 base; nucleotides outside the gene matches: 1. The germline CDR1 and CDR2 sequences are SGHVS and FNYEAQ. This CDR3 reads CASSLEQGSNQPQHF. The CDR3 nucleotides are TGTGCCAGCAGCTTAGAACAGGGGAGCAATCAGCCCCAGCATTTT.

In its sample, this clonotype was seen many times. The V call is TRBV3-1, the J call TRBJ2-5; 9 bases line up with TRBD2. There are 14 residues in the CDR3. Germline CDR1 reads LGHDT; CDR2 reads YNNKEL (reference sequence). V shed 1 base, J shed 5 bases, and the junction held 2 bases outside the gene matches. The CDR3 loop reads CASSQGTSGETQYF. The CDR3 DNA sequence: TGTGCCAGCAGCCAAGGAACTAGCGGGGAGACCCAGTACTTC.

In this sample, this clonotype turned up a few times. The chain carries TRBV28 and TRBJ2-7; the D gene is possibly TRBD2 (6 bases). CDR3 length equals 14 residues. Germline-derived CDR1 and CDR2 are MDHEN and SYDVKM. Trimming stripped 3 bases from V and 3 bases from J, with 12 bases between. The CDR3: CASSFGGQIYEQYF. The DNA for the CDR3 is TGTGCCAGCAGTTTTGGAGGGCAGATCTACGAGCAGTACTTC.

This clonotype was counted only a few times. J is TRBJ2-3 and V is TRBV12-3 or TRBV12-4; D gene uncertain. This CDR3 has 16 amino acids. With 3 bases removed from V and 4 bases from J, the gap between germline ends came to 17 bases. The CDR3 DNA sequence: TGTGCCAGCAGTTTCGGTGTCCAAATCGCCCCAGATACGCAGTATTTT. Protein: CASSFGVQIAPDTQYF.

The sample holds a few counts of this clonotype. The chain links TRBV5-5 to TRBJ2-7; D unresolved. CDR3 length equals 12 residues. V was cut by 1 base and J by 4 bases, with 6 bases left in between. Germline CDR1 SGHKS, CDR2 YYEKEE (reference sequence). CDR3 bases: TGTGCCAGCAGCTTGAACTATTACGAGCAGTACTTC. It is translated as CASSLNYYEQYF. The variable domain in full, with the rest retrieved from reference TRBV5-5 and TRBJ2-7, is DAGVTQSPTHLIKTRGQQVTLRCSPISGHKSVSWYQQVLGQGPQFIFQYYEKEERGRGNFPDRFSARQFPNYSSELNVNALLLGDSALYLCASSLNYYEQYFGPGTRLTVT.

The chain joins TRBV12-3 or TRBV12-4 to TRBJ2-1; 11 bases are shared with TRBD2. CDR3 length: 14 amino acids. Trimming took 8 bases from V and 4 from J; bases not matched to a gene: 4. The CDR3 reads CASASGRTYNEQFF. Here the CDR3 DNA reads TGTGCCAGCGCTAGCGGGAGGACTTACAATGAGCAGTTCTTC.

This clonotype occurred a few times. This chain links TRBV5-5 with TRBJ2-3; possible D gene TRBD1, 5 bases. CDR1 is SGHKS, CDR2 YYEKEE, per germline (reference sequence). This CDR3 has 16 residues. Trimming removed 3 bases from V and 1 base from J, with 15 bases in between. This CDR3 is CASSWGPNLGTDTQYF. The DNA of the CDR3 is TGTGCCAGCAGCTGGGGCCCAAATTTAGGCACAGATACGCAGTATTTT.

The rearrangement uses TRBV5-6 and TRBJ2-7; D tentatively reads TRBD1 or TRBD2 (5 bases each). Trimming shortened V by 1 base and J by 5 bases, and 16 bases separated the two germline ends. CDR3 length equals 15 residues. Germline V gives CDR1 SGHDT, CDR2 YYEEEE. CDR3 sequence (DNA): TGTGCCAGCAGCTTGATTAGGACCGGGGCCCACGAGCAGTACGTC. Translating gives CASSLIRTGAHEQYV.

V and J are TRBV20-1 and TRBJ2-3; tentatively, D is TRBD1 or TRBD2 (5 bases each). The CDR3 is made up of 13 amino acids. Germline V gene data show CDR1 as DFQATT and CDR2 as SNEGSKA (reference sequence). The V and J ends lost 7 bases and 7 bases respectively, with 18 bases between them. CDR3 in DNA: TGCAGTGTTAAACACCGGGACGCCCATACGCAGTATTTT. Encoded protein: CSVKHRDAHTQYF.